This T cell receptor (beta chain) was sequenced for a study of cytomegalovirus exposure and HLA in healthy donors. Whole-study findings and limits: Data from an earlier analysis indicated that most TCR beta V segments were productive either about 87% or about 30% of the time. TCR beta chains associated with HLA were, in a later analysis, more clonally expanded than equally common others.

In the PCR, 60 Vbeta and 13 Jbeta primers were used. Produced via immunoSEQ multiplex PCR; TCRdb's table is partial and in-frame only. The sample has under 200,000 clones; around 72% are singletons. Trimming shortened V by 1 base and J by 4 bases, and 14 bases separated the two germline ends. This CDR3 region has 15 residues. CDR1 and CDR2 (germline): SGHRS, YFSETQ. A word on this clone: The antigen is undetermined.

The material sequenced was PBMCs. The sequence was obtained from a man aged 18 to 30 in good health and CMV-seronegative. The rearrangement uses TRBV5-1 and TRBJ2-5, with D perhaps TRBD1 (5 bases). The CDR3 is CASSLSRQGRETQYF. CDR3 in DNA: TGCGCCAGCAGCTTGTCGCGGCAGGGAAGAGAGACCCAGTACTTC.